These T cell receptor beta chains were read from a single sample in a study of shared clonotypes between healthy human individuals. Clones were read by immunoSEQ multiplex PCR, and TCRdb kept only the in-frame ones, dropping some. The sample lists approximately 2.4 million clones, almost 96% occurring once. The specimen sequenced was naive CD4+ T cells sorted from blood. All receptors derive from a man between 18 and 29 years old in good health. Each CDR3 is given with its conserved first and last residue. A D gene is named only where the DNA matches it firmly. For some rows the clone size is stated as once, few or many, or as a class when expanded; others skip it.

TRBV5-1	TRBJ1-1	.	TRBD1	15	TGCGCCAGCAGCCCCGGGGACAGGGAGGTTACTGAAGCTTTCTTT	CASSPGDREVTEAFF
TRBV7-3	TRBJ2-5	.	.	13	TGTGCCAGCAGCCCCATTAGAGGCGAGACCCAGTACTTC	CASSPIRGETQYF
TRBV19	TRBJ2-3	.	.	13	TGTGCCAGTACTAGAAGTTACACAGATACGCAGTATTTT	CASTRSYTDTQYF
TRBV4-3	TRBJ1-2	.	TRBD1	17	TGCGCCAGCAGCCAAGGAGACAGGGGCTCTTTTCGGTATGGCTACACCTTC	CASSQGDRGSFRYGYTF
TRBV28	TRBJ2-5	.	.	14	TGTGCCAGCAGTTTACTCCGGGTTTGGGAGACCCAGTACTTC	CASSLLRVWETQYF
TRBV7-9	TRBJ1-5	.	.	13	TGTGCCAGCAGCTTAACAAGGATGCAGCCCCAGCATTTT	CASSLTRMQPQHF
TRBV9	TRBJ2-3	.	.	14	TGTGCCAGCAGCGTAGTGGGTAGGACGGATACGCAGTATTTT	CASSVVGRTDTQYF
TRBV27	TRBJ1-1	.	.	14	TGTGCCAGCAGTTTATGGGGGATGAACACTGAAGCTTTCTTT	CASSLWGMNTEAFF
TRBV6-5	TRBJ1-2	.	TRBD1	14	TGTGCCAGCAGAGGGACAGCCGAGAACTATGGCTACACCTTC	CASRGTAENYGYTF
TRBV6-6	TRBJ1-2	.	.	13	TGTGCCAGCAGTTACCTAGCCCCAGTAAGCTACACCTTC	CASSYLAPVSYTF
TRBV12-5	TRBJ2-1	.	TRBD2	15	TGTGCTAGTGGCTTCGGGACTAGCGGGAGACTTGAGCAGTTCTTC	CASGFGTSGRLEQFF
TRBV4-2	TRBJ2-1	.	.	13	TGTGCCAGCAGCCGACGAGATTACAATGAGCAGTTCTTC	CASSRRDYNEQFF
TRBV6-5	TRBJ2-4	.	.	14	TGTGCCAGCAGTTCCGGGACCCTCCTAAACATTCAGTACTTC	CASSSGTLLNIQYF
TRBV7-2	TRBJ2-2	once	.	15	TGTGCCAGCACTGGAGGGCAGGGATACACCGGGGAGCTGTTTTTT	CASTGGQGYTGELFF
TRBV6-6	TRBJ2-7	.	.	13	TGTGCCAGCAGTTACGATGCGGGGAGGGAGCAGTACTTC	CASSYDAGREQYF
TRBV18	TRBJ2-5	.	.	13	TGTGCCAGCTCACCGGCCAGGCAAGAGACCCAGTACTTC	CASSPARQETQYF
TRBV5-1	TRBJ2-1	.	TRBD1	15	TGCGCCAGCAGCCGAACAGGGGTGGGTTCGGGTGAGCAGTTCTTC	CASSRTGVGSGEQFF
TRBV4-1	TRBJ1-6	.	.	13	TGCGCCAGCAGCCCCTGGGGGGATTCACCCCTCCACTTT	CASSPWGDSPLHF
TRBV28	TRBJ1-6	.	TRBD1	16	TGTGCCAGCAGTCAAAGACGGACAGGACTTAATTCACCCCTCCACTTT	CASSQRRTGLNSPLHF
TRBV5-1	TRBJ2-3	.	TRBD2	15	TGCGCCAGCAGGAAAAGCGGGGGGGCCACAGATACGCAGTATTTT	CASRKSGGATDTQYF
TRBV7-9	TRBJ2-3	.	.	17	TGTGCCAGCAGCCCTACAATACTAGTCACCAGCACAGATACGCAGTATTTT	CASSPTILVTSTDTQYF
TRBV29-1	TRBJ1-4	.	.	13	TGCAGCGTTGGTCAGGGTTTTAATGAAAAACTGTTTTTT	CSVGQGFNEKLFF
TRBV12-5	TRBJ2-5	.	TRBD2	16	TGTGCTAGTGGCTCCGGGAAGGGGACTACGTGGGAGACCCAGTACTTC	CASGSGKGTTWETQYF
TRBV7-2	TRBJ2-2	.	.	15	TGTGCCAGCAGCTCTCAGGGAACGAACACCGGGGAGCTGTTTTTT	CASSSQGTNTGELFF
TRBV19	TRBJ1-6	.	.	14	TGTGCCAGTAGTACGGGACTCAATCGGTCACCCCTCCACTTT	CASSTGLNRSPLHF
TRBV5-1	TRBJ2-2	.	.	15	TGCGCCAGCAGCTTGGCACAGGGGAACACCGGGGAGCTGTTTTTT	CASSLAQGNTGELFF
TRBV4-3	TRBJ2-1	.	TRBD2	16	TGCGCCAGCAGCCAAGGACTAGCGGGAGCCTACAATGAGCAGTTCTTC	CASSQGLAGAYNEQFF
TRBV19	TRBJ2-1	.	.	13	TGTGCCAGTAGTATAGATCGAGCGTCTGAGCAGTTCTTC	CASSIDRASEQFF
TRBV21-1	TRBJ1-6	.	.	14	TGTGCCCTAAGTGGAGGGGCGGGTGTTTCACCCCTCCACTTT	CALSGGAGVSPLHF
TRBV7-2	TRBJ2-7	.	.	14	TGTGCCAGCAGCTTAGTGGGAGCTAACTACGAGCAGTACTTC	CASSLVGANYEQYF
TRBV4-1	TRBJ2-2	.	.	13	TGCGCCAGCAGCCAGTCAGGTGGAGGGGAGCTGTTTTTT	CASSQSGGGELFF
TRBV14	TRBJ2-7	.	.	11	TGTGCCAGCAGCCATGGGGGAGTGCAGTACTTC	CASSHGGVQYF
TRBV6-1	TRBJ2-7	.	TRBD1	15	TGTGCCAGCAGTGCCAGGTCGACAGGGCGCTACGAGCAGTACTTC	CASSARSTGRYEQYF
TRBV7-9	TRBJ2-7	.	TRBD2	14	TGTGCCAGCGGCGGACTAGCGGGACGGTACGAGCAGTACTTC	CASGGLAGRYEQYF
TRBV12-2	TRBJ2-5	.	.	21	TGTGCAAGTCGCCAGTTCAGGACGTCGAAATTCTGGGCGGGAGGGCAAGAGACCCAGTACTTC	CASRQFRTSKFWAGGQETQYF
TRBV6-1	TRBJ2-5	.	.	14	TGTGCCAGCAGCCCCGGATCCCTCGGGGAGACCCAGTACTTC	CASSPGSLGETQYF
TRBV12-5	TRBJ2-7	.	.	15	TGTGCTAGTGGGCCCCCGGGACTGTTGACCTACGAGCAGTACTTC	CASGPPGLLTYEQYF
TRBV4-2	TRBJ1-1	.	.	17	TGTGCCAGCAGCCAAGTGCAAACGAGGAGTTTGAACACTGAAGCTTTCTTT	CASSQVQTRSLNTEAFF
TRBV7-9	TRBJ2-1	.	.	12	TGTGCCAGCAGCTTAGGAAGCAATGAGCAGTTCTTC	CASSLGSNEQFF
TRBV5-1	TRBJ2-3	.	.	13	TGCGCCAGCAGCCGACTAACTACAGATACGCAGTATTTT	CASSRLTTDTQYF
TRBV2	TRBJ2-3	.	.	14	TGTGCCAGCGGTGTGGGAAGCAGCACAGATACGCAGTATTTT	CASGVGSSTDTQYF
TRBV30	TRBJ1-2	.	.	11	TGTGCCTGGAGTGCACGACACAGCTACACCTTC	CAWSARHSYTF
TRBV19	TRBJ1-2	.	.	17	TGTGCCAGTAGTATCGGTCGGGTCTCTGCTCTTAACTATGGCTACACCTTC	CASSIGRVSALNYGYTF
TRBV5-1	TRBJ1-2	.	TRBD1	18	TGCGCCAGCAGCTTGCGAATGGGGGCAGGCGACAGGGGCTATGGCTACACCTTC	CASSLRMGAGDRGYGYTF
TRBV18	TRBJ2-3	.	TRBD1	14	TGTGCCAGCTCACGACAGGGCCCCCCAGATACGCAGTATTTT	CASSRQGPPDTQYF
TRBV2	TRBJ2-1	.	.	13	TGTGCCAGCACCGGGGACCCGGCTAATGAGCAGTTCTTC	CASTGDPANEQFF
TRBV10-3	TRBJ2-7	.	TRBD2	16	TGTGCCATCAGTTCTCCGACTAGCGGGCGAATATACGAGCAGTACTTC	CAISSPTSGRIYEQYF
TRBV25-1	TRBJ1-5	.	.	14	TGTGCCAGCAGGGAGACAGGCGACAATCAGCCCCAGCATTTT	CASRETGDNQPQHF
TRBV18	TRBJ2-1	.	TRBD1	14	TGTGCCAGCTCACCCGGACAGGGCGTCGATGAGCAGCTCTTC	CASSPGQGVDEQLF
TRBV29-1	TRBJ2-7	.	.	13	TGCAGCGTAGCCGGGACCTTAACCTACGAGCAGTACTTC	CSVAGTLTYEQYF
TRBV15	TRBJ2-1	.	TRBD1	16	TGTGCCACCAGCAGAGATGTAGGACAGGGGTACAATGAGCAGTTCTTC	CATSRDVGQGYNEQFF
TRBV7-9	TRBJ2-2	.	TRBD1	13	TGTGCCAGCAGCCGACAGGGGTTCGGGGAGCTGTTTTTT	CASSRQGFGELFF
TRBV7-2	TRBJ1-4	.	TRBD1	15	TGTGCCAGCAGCTCAACGGGACAGGTGAATGAAAAACTGTTTTTT	CASSSTGQVNEKLFF
TRBV12-5	TRBJ2-2	.	TRBD1	16	TGTGCTAGTGGTTTTAGTGGGACAGCGAACACCGGGGAGCTGTTTTTT	CASGFSGTANTGELFF
TRBV28	TRBJ1-5	.	.	15	TGTGCCAGCAGCGAACAAGGGGGGGGGAATCAGCCCCAGCATTTT	CASSEQGGGNQPQHF